These T cell receptor beta chains were read from a single sample in a study of shared clonotypes between healthy human individuals. Data came from immunoSEQ multiplex PCR; TCRdb stores just in-frame clones and leaves some out. This table has millions of clones, about 95% appearing once. Sequencing used naive CD8+ T cells sorted from blood. These receptors were obtained from a man younger than 35 in good health. Each CDR3 is given with its conserved first and last residue. D genes are given only for firm matches. Where a row states a size, it is once, few, many or the class of an expanded clone; other rows omit it.

abundance	j_gene	d_gene	v_gene	CDR3nt	CDR3aa
.	TRBJ2-3	.	TRBV7-8	TGTGCCAGCAGCTTAGAGGGAGCAGATACGCAGTATTTT	CASSLEGADTQYF
.	TRBJ1-1	.	TRBV4-1	TGCGCCAGCAGCCAAGAACCCCAGTACACTGAAGCTTTCTTT	CASSQEPQYTEAFF
.	TRBJ2-1	TRBD1	TRBV6-5	TGTGCCAGCAGTCCGATACAGGGGAATGAGCAGTTCTTC	CASSPIQGNEQFF
.	TRBJ2-1	.	TRBV6-5	TGTGCCAGCACGCTAGACCCGGACGGTGAGCAGTTCTTC	CASTLDPDGEQFF
once	TRBJ2-7	TRBD1	TRBV13	TGTGCCAGCAGCTTAGACGACAGGGGAAAGCAGTACTTC	CASSLDDRGKQYF
.	TRBJ2-1	.	TRBV14	TGTGCCAGCAGCGACTTGAGCTCCTACAATGAGCAGTTCTTC	CASSDLSSYNEQFF
.	TRBJ2-1	.	TRBV11-3	TGTGCCAGCGCCTCAGGCGGTTGGGATGAGCAGTTCTTC	CASASGGWDEQFF
once	TRBJ1-2	TRBD1	TRBV6-6	TGTGCCAGCAGCCCGGGACAGAGCTATGGCTACACCTTC	CASSPGQSYGYTF
.	TRBJ2-7	TRBD2	TRBV6-6	TGTGCCAGCAGTTGGACTAGCGAAGTCTACGAGCAGTACTTC	CASSWTSEVYEQYF
.	TRBJ2-3	.	TRBV7-9	TGTGCCAGCAGCTTCGGCACCTCAAACACAGATACGCAGTATTTT	CASSFGTSNTDTQYF
.	TRBJ2-5	.	TRBV25-1	TGTGCCAGCCATGACGATGGGCAGGAGCAAGAGACCCAGTACTTC	CASHDDGQEQETQYF
once	TRBJ2-7	.	TRBV19	TGTGCCAGTAGCCTGCACAGGGATCACTCCTACGAGCAGTACTTC	CASSLHRDHSYEQYF
.	TRBJ1-6	.	TRBV27	TGTGCCAGCAGTCCCAGGGATCCGGGAGGGAATTCACCCCTCCACTTT	CASSPRDPGGNSPLHF
.	TRBJ1-6	.	TRBV5-6	TGTGCCAGCAGCTTAGAGTCCTATAATTCACCCCTCCACTTT	CASSLESYNSPLHF
.	TRBJ2-5	.	TRBV7-9	TGTGCCAGCAGCTTGAGGACTGCCACGGAGACCCAGTACTTC	CASSLRTATETQYF
.	TRBJ2-7	TRBD2	TRBV27	TGTGCCAGCAGCCCGACTAGCGGGAGGAGGGAGCAGTACTTC	CASSPTSGRREQYF
once	TRBJ1-4	.	TRBV29-1	TGCAGCGTTGAAGAGCGGGGGGCGCGTTATGAAAAACTGTTTTTT	CSVEERGARYEKLFF
.	TRBJ2-2	.	TRBV10-2	TGCGCCAGCAGAGACCCCCCTGGGGAACAGTTCGGGGAGCTGTTTTTT	CASRDPPGEQFGELFF
.	TRBJ2-7	.	TRBV13	TGTGCCAGCAGCGCTTCGAGGAACGAGCAGTACTTC	CASSASRNEQYF
.	TRBJ2-4	TRBD1	TRBV27	TGTGCCAGCAGTATGACAGGGATAGCCAAAAACATTCAGTACTTC	CASSMTGIAKNIQYF
.	TRBJ2-1	.	TRBV29-1	TGCAGCGCTCCAGCAACCTACAATGAGCAGTTCTTC	CSAPATYNEQFF
.	TRBJ2-3	.	TRBV7-9	TGTGCCAGCAGCTTTGGGGGGAGTGGGACAGATACGCAGTATTTT	CASSFGGSGTDTQYF
.	TRBJ2-3	TRBD1	TRBV9	TGTGCCAGCAGCGTCGGACAGGGGAATTCAGATACGCAGTATTTT	CASSVGQGNSDTQYF
.	TRBJ2-7	.	TRBV30	TGTGCCTGGAGTGCAGGACAGTACTACGAGCAGTACTTC	CAWSAGQYYEQYF
.	TRBJ2-3	.	TRBV10-3	TGTGCCATCAGTGAGTCGGCAGATACGCAGTATTTT	CAISESADTQYF
.	TRBJ1-5	TRBD1	TRBV19	TGTGCCAGTAGCCACGGGGACAGGGAACAGCCCCAGCATTTT	CASSHGDREQPQHF
.	TRBJ2-7	TRBD2	TRBV10-1	TGCGCCAGCAGTCTAGGGTCCAATAGCGGGAGAGGTTCCTACGAGCAGTACTTC	CASSLGSNSGRGSYEQYF
.	TRBJ2-1	.	TRBV9	TGTGCCAGCAGCGTAGGGGTGGGCTATGAGCAGTTCTTC	CASSVGVGYEQFF
.	TRBJ2-2	.	TRBV10-2	TGCGCCAGCAGAGATAGTCCGAACACCGGGGAGCTGTTTTTT	CASRDSPNTGELFF
.	TRBJ2-7	.	TRBV7-6	TGTGCCAGCAGCTTAGGAGGGGGGGTTCGAAACGAGCAGTACTTC	CASSLGGGVRNEQYF
.	TRBJ1-4	.	TRBV4-2	TGTGCCAGCAGCCAAGGCGGAGGCGCCGGGGGGCAGCGAAAAGGGCTGTTTTTT	CASSQGGGAGGQRKGLFF
.	TRBJ1-1	.	TRBV7-3	TGTGCCAGCAGCTTATTCGTTGGGGTCACTGAAGCTTTCTTT	CASSLFVGVTEAFF
.	TRBJ1-1	TRBD1	TRBV10-2	TGCGCCAGCAGTGAAGGTACAGGGGAGGGAATCACTGAAGCTTTCTTT	CASSEGTGEGITEAFF
.	TRBJ2-7	.	TRBV7-6	TGTGCCAGCAGCCGCCTTTGGGGGACGCAGTCCGAGCAGTACTTC	CASSRLWGTQSEQYF
.	TRBJ2-3	TRBD2	TRBV4-1	TGCGCCAGCAGCCACCAGACTAGCGGCTTCACAGATACGCAGTATTTT	CASSHQTSGFTDTQYF
.	TRBJ2-1	TRBD2	TRBV19	TGTGCCAGTGAGGCTAGCGGGAGGACCTATGAGCAGTTCTTC	CASEASGRTYEQFF
once	TRBJ2-7	.	TRBV5-6	TGTGCCAGCAGCTTGGTGAGCTACGAGCAGTACTTC	CASSLVSYEQYF
.	TRBJ2-7	TRBD1	TRBV19	TGTGCCAGTAACTTAGGCCCTGTACAGGGGTACGAGCAGTACTTC	CASNLGPVQGYEQYF
.	TRBJ2-6	.	TRBV12-2	TGTGCAAGTCGCTCCCTACGGCGCTCTGGGGCCAACGTCCTGACTTTC	CASRSLRRSGANVLTF
once	TRBJ1-4	.	TRBV19	TGTGCCAGTAGTATTGATAGGGGTGAAAAACTGTTTTTT	CASSIDRGEKLFF
.	TRBJ1-1	.	TRBV28	TGTGCCAGCAGTCAGATGAACACTGAAGCTTTCTTT	CASSQMNTEAFF
.	TRBJ1-1	.	TRBV9	TGTGCCAGCAGCGTAGTAATACGGGGAGAGAACACTGAAGCTTTCTTT	CASSVVIRGENTEAFF
.	TRBJ2-5	TRBD2	TRBV2	TGTGCCAGCATCATGACTAGCGCGGAGACCCAGTACTTC	CASIMTSAETQYF
.	TRBJ2-7	.	TRBV5-8	TGTGCCGGACCTTCCTTGGGGGGGCTTTACGAGCAGTACTTC	CAGPSLGGLYEQYF
.	TRBJ1-4	.	TRBV9	TGTGCCAGCAGTCAGGGAGATAATGAAAAACTGTTTTTT	CASSQGDNEKLFF
.	TRBJ1-1	.	TRBV7-9	TGTGCCAGCTCCCGTGGGGCTACTGAAGCTTTCTTT	CASSRGATEAFF
.	TRBJ2-7	.	TRBV4-3	TGCGCCAGCAGCCAACGAAGGGACGGGAGCCACGAGCAGTACTTC	CASSQRRDGSHEQYF
.	TRBJ2-7	.	TRBV28	TGTGCCAGCAGCTACTCTTCGTATCCCTACGAGCAGTACTTC	CASSYSSYPYEQYF
.	TRBJ1-1	TRBD1	TRBV5-5	TGTGCCAGCAGCGACCAGGGGGGTCGGTACACTGAAGCTTTCTTT	CASSDQGGRYTEAFF